This T cell receptor beta chain stems from a study of blood T cell repertoires in COVID-19. Across the whole study: Samples of COVID-19 (acute and convalescent) were obtained from the United States, Italy and Spain. The cDNA or gDNA used as material had been derived from T cells, B-cell-depleted T cells, or PBMCs.

Per the authors' pipeline: Reference gene primers were amplified, and this amplification served to estimate nucleated cell counts. TCRdb's table, derived via immunoSEQ multiplex PCR, lists solely in-frame clones and lacks some. Clonal size and the V and J genes are those of that table, whereas D and trimming came from the DNA. The profile shows just over 250,000 clones, 91% of them singletons. CDR3 length equals 18 residues. Germline V gives CDR1 MGHRA, CDR2 YSYEKL. V lost 0 bases to trimming and J lost 2 bases; unmatched junction nucleotides: 9. Patients from Seattle were sampled longitudinally, starting during active infection.

This sequence was found in a person aged 18 to 30 with COVID-19, enrolled during active disease. Sequencing was carried out using peripheral blood. This chain uses TRBV4-1 with TRBJ2-3, with 9 nucleotides matching TRBD2. The CDR3 DNA is TGCGCCAGCAGCCAAGATGGTGAGACTAGCGGTCTCACAGATACGCAGTATTTT. Its translation is CASSQDGETSGLTDTQYF.